One and the same sample provided the 13 T cell receptor beta chains below, sequenced in a study of T cell responses to AZD1222 COVID-19 vaccine. Sequencing used immunoSEQ multiplex PCR; TCRdb keeps in-frame clones, though not all of them. The sample yields over 75,000 clones, roughly nine tenths seen once. The source was peripheral blood, collected on day 0 of AZD1222 vaccination. Receptors originate from an adult in good health.

The CDR3 DNA reads TGTGCCAGTAGGGAGACAGGAGGTAATGAAAAACTGTTTTTT. Amino acids: CASRETGGNEKLFF. The V call is TRBV19, the J call TRBJ1-4; possibly TRBD1 for D (6 bases). CDR1 and CDR2 (germline): LNHDA, SQIVND (reference sequence). The CDR3 covers 14 residues. The V gene lost 6 bases and the J gene lost 4 bases, with 12 bases spanning the gap.

The chain employs TRBV19 and TRBJ2-7; TRBD1 matches at 9 bases. V lost 4 bases, J lost 3 bases, and 4 bases stayed unmatched. Germline lookup yields CDR1 LNHDA and CDR2 SQIVND (reference sequence). The CDR3 runs to 14 residues. CDR3 loop: CASSTTGGFYEQYF. CDR3 nucleotide sequence: TGTGCCAGTAGTACGACAGGGGGGTTCTACGAGCAGTACTTC.

V and J are TRBV7-2 and TRBJ1-2, with unresolved D. The germline V and J ends were trimmed by 3 bases and 4 bases, with 9 bases remaining between them. The CDR3 sequence is 13 residues long. The V gene's germline CDR1 is SGHTA and CDR2 FQGNSA. The CDR3 here is CASSFGQSYGYTF. As DNA, the CDR3 is TGTGCCAGCAGCTTTGGGCAGTCCTATGGCTACACCTTC.

The chain carries TRBV11-2 and TRBJ1-5; D is ambiguous. CDR3 length equals 13 residues. The V end lost 1 base, the J end lost 2 bases, and 3 bases lay between the germline ends. Germline V gene lookup returns CDR1 SGHAT and CDR2 FQNNGV. CDR3 amino acids: CASSLVGNQPQHF. CDR3 nucleotides: TGTGCCAGCAGCTTAGTTGGCAATCAGCCCCAGCATTTT.

The chain couples TRBV9 to TRBJ2-3, with TRBD2 identical over 8 bases. The germline V gene has CDR1 SGDLS and CDR2 YYNGEE. After removal of 4 bases from V and 1 base from J, the junction contained 5 bases not matched to a gene. The CDR3 extends over 15 amino acids. The CDR3: CASSTRAGGTDTQYF. The CDR3 DNA follows: TGTGCCAGCAGCACCCGAGCGGGGGGCACAGATACGCAGTATTTT.

The genes are TRBV30 and TRBJ2-1, with D perhaps given as TRBD1 or TRBD2 (6 bases each). Germline V CDR1 and CDR2: GTSNPN, SVGIG (reference sequence). The CDR3 extends over 15 amino acids. The V end lost 7 bases, the J end lost 5 bases, and 21 bases lay between the germline ends. The CDR3, as DNA: TGTGCCTCCCACCGGACGGGGGCATACAACAATGAGCAGTTCTTC. Protein product: CASHRTGAYNNEQFF.

This clone showed up just once. The chain uses TRBV6-5 and TRBJ2-2; D gene ambiguous. V gave up 3 bases and J gave up 1 base, with 12 bases separating them. Germline lookup yields CDR1 MNHEY and CDR2 SVGAGI. The CDR3 loop spans 16 amino acids. The DNA of the CDR3 is TGTGCCAGCAGTTATCGGACGGCATTGAACACCGGGGAGCTGTTTTTT. Translated: CASSYRTALNTGELFF.

V and J are TRBV7-2 and TRBJ1-1; D gene ambiguous. This CDR3 has 14 amino acids. Trimming removed 3 bases at V and 1 base at J, with 9 bases between. Germline CDR1 and CDR2: SGHTA and FQGNSA. The CDR3 reads CASSFQPGNTEAFF. CDR3 DNA sequence: TGTGCCAGCAGCTTTCAGCCGGGGAACACTGAAGCTTTCTTT.

The chain is built from TRBV5-4 and TRBJ2-7; 9 nucleotides match TRBD1. This CDR3 spans 14 amino acids. Germline lookup yields CDR1 SGHNT and CDR2 YYREEE (reference sequence). The trim removed 5 bases at V and 1 base at J, leaving 4 bases unmatched. The CDR3 nucleotides are TGTGCCAGCAGGCCGGGACAGGGATCCTACGAGCAGTACTTC. It encodes CASRPGQGSYEQYF.

This chain connects TRBV10-3 to TRBJ1-3; the D is unclear. V lost 5 bases and J 4 bases, leaving 18 bases between the germline ends. The CDR3 is 16 residues long. CDR1 ENHRY and CDR2 SYGVKD come from the germline V gene. The CDR3 loop reads CAISSPGGRGGNTIYF. In nucleotides, the CDR3 is TGTGCCATCAGTTCCCCCGGAGGCCGGGGAGGAAACACCATATATTTT.

The V gene is TRBV4-1, the J gene TRBJ1-5; no definite D call. CDR1 and CDR2 from the germline V gene are MGHRA and YSYEKL. Trimming stripped 0 bases from V and 9 bases from J, with 9 bases between. This CDR3 spans 13 amino acids. CDR3 sequence: CASSQDRRRPQHF. CDR3 DNA: TGCGCCAGCAGCCAAGATAGGCGGCGGCCCCAGCATTTT.

The chain couples TRBV2 to TRBJ1-1; D is ambiguous. V was cut by 5 bases and J by 0 bases, with 13 bases left in between. From germline, CDR1 is SNHLY and CDR2 FYNNEI. This CDR3 has 15 residues. The CDR3 reads CASSLSGPLNTEAFF. CDR3 DNA: TGTGCCAGCAGTCTTTCAGGACCGCTGAACACTGAAGCTTTCTTT.

This chain joins TRBV18 and TRBJ1-1; 7 bases are shared with TRBD1. The V gene's germline CDR1 is KGHSH and CDR2 LQKENI. This CDR3 has 13 amino acids. The ends lost 4 bases at V and 7 bases at J; junction bases unmatched: 6. CDR3 sequence reads: CASSLTQGGEAFF. CDR3 nucleotide sequence: TGTGCCAGCTCACTTACCCAGGGGGGTGAAGCTTTCTTT.